This entry lists 12 T cell receptor beta chains sequenced from one sample in a study of identical twins. TCRdb fed the 5' RACE reads into MiXCR, producing one record per CDR3 protein. The table includes 300,000 to 400,000 distinct CDR3 sequences, around 9% detected once. The sample comprised naive T cells sorted from blood. These receptors all come from a woman aged 45-59 years in good health.

In its sample, this clonotype was seen many times. V and J are TRBV20-1 and TRBJ2-3, with D possibly matching TRBD2 (5 bases). Trimming removed 5 bases from V and 1 base from J, with 16 bases in between. The CDR3 covers 15 residues. Germline V CDR1 and CDR2: DFQATT, SNEGSKA (reference sequence). In nucleotides, the CDR3 is TGCAGTGCTCGACCCCACGGACTCGGCACAGATACGCAGTATTTT. It specifies CSARPHGLGTDTQYF.

There are a few counts of this clonotype. The rearrangement joins TRBV20-1 to TRBJ2-5; D might be TRBD1 or TRBD2, each matching 7 bases. Trimming stripped 3 bases from V and 1 base from J, with 18 bases between. CDR1 DFQATT and CDR2 SNEGSKA come from the germline V gene (reference sequence). This CDR3 is built from 16 residues. For the CDR3, the DNA is TGCAGTGCTAGCAGGGGGGGGCCGGGGATCCAAGAGACCCAGTACTTC. It encodes CSASRGGPGIQETQYF.

This clonotype came up a few times. The rearrangement joins TRBV12-3 or TRBV12-4 to TRBJ2-1; 12 bases align to TRBD2. After removal of 6 bases from V and 10 bases from J, the junction contained 10 bases not matched to a gene. The CDR3 totals 15 residues. In nucleotides, the CDR3 is TGTGCCAGCAGCTCTAGCGGGAGGGCCTCGGACGAGCAGTTCTTC. This translates into CASSSSGRASDEQFF.

Only a few counts were recorded for this clonotype. The rearrangement joins TRBV24-1 to TRBJ2-5, with 10 positions matching TRBD1. The CDR3 has 14 residues. Germline V gene sequence: CDR1 KGHDR, CDR2 SFDVKD. The trim removed 5 bases at V and 4 bases at J, leaving 3 bases unmatched. This CDR3 reads CATSGRDRGETQYF. The CDR3, as DNA: TGTGCCACCAGTGGCAGGGACAGGGGAGAGACCCAGTACTTC.

This clonotype was picked up a small number of times. This sequence joins TRBV29-1 and TRBJ2-1; D remains unclear. V lost 7 bases and J lost 7, with 14 bases in between. Per germline, CDR1 SQVTM and CDR2 ANQGSEA. The CDR3 has 12 amino acids. In DNA form, the CDR3 reads TGCAGCGGGAGAATGGCGGAGAATGAGCAGTTCTTC. Protein sequence: CSGRMAENEQFF.

This clonotype appeared many times. The chain links TRBV20-1 to TRBJ1-1, with a weak D call TRBD1 (5 bases). V gave up 1 base and J gave up 4 bases, with 19 bases separating them. The CDR3 has 16 residues. CDR1 is DFQATT, CDR2 SNEGSKA, per germline (reference sequence). The DNA for the CDR3 is TGCAGTGCTAGAGCTCCATTAGGGGTCGGCGGCACTGAAGCTTTCTTT. Its protein is CSARAPLGVGGTEAFF.

The V and J genes are TRBV12-3 or TRBV12-4 and TRBJ2-1, with unresolved D. The V end was cut by 6 bases, the J end by 3 bases, with 21 bases between. The CDR3 totals 17 residues. CDR3 sequence reads: CASSNSSRAPVYNEQFF. The DNA of the CDR3 is TGTGCCAGCAGCAATTCCTCTCGGGCGCCAGTCTACAATGAGCAGTTCTTC.

This clonotype turned up a few times. This sequence joins TRBV6-5 and TRBJ2-1; D gene uncertain. The germline CDR1 and CDR2 sequences are MNHEY and SVGAGI. V dropped 6 bases and J dropped 6 bases, with 12 bases sitting between them. The CDR3 sequence is 13 residues long. The CDR3 protein is CASSLGPSNEQFF. Written as DNA, the CDR3 is TGTGCCAGCAGCCTCGGGCCGAGCAATGAGCAGTTCTTC.

The chain uses TRBV10-3 and TRBJ2-7, with 13 bases that match TRBD2. CDR3 length equals 14 residues. With V trimmed by 10 bases and J by 7 bases, 10 bases remained unmatched. Germline loops: CDR1 ENHRY, CDR2 SYGVKD. The CDR3 is CATRGLAGAREQYV. Here the CDR3 DNA reads TGTGCCACCCGAGGACTAGCGGGAGCGCGGGAGCAGTACGTC.

This chain links TRBV3-1 with TRBJ1-6, with D uncertain. The V gene's germline CDR1 is LGHDT and CDR2 YNNKEL (reference sequence). V lost 3 bases and J lost 8, with 14 bases in between. The CDR3 runs 15 residues. The CDR3 coding sequence is TGTGCCAGCAGCCAGGTGGGGATCGTGGATTCACCCCTCCACTTT. Protein: CASSQVGIVDSPLHF.

The rearrangement joins TRBV7-2 to TRBJ2-2; D is possibly TRBD2 (5 bases). Germline V gene lookup returns CDR1 SGHTA and CDR2 FQGNSA. This CDR3 has 17 residues. Trimming left V 1 base short and J 5 bases short, with 17 bases between. This CDR3 reads CASSLDPGRIFTGELFF. CDR3 nucleotide sequence: TGTGCCAGCAGCTTAGATCCGGGAAGGATATTTACCGGGGAGCTGTTTTTT.

Many counts were recorded for this clonotype. The CDR3 nucleotides are TGTGCCAGCAGTTTAGCAGGGGTTCAGCCCCAGCATTTT. Protein sequence: CASSLAGVQPQHF. This chain links TRBV12-3 or TRBV12-4 with TRBJ1-5, with a tentative D call TRBD1 (5 bases). The CDR3 contains 13 residues. V lost 0 bases and J lost 6, with 6 bases in between.